One sample yielded the 16 T cell receptor beta chains listed below, sequenced in a study of beta chain features in type 1 diabetes. Sequenced material consisted of expressed TCRB transcripts (all of the isolated RNA was reverse transcribed). The method was immunoSEQ multiplex PCR; TCRdb's version includes in-frame clones alone and lacks a portion of them. The table lists around 430,000 clones, roughly 31% of them singletons. The sequencing input was naive CD4+ T cells from blood. Receptor source: a man aged 18-30 years in good health.

J is TRBJ2-3 and V is TRBV7-6, with TRBD2 identical over 11 bases. Germline values: CDR1 SGHVS, CDR2 FNYEAQ. The V gene end was trimmed by 5 bases and the J gene end by 4 bases; junction bases not matched to a gene: 5. The CDR3 spans 15 residues. CDR3 sequence reads: CASSPSGGSPDTQYF. CDR3 bases: TGTGCCAGCAGCCCTAGCGGGGGGTCCCCAGATACGCAGTATTTT.

V gene TRBV7-2 combines with J gene TRBJ2-7; D not certain. The V gene lost 2 bases and the J gene lost 3 bases, with 14 bases spanning the gap. The CDR3 loop spans 15 amino acids. CDR1 is SGHTA and CDR2 is FQGNSA in the germline V gene. CDR3 DNA: TGTGCCAGCAGCTTAATTTTAGTGGGGAACTACGAGCAGTACTTC. It specifies CASSLILVGNYEQYF.

V gene TRBV4-2 combines with J gene TRBJ2-7; 12 bases match TRBD2. The CDR3 runs 15 residues. The germline gives CDR1 LGHNA, CDR2 YNFKEQ. V gave up 4 bases and J gave up 6 bases; unmatched junction bases: 7. The CDR3 spells CASSPLAGGLREQYF. The CDR3 coding sequence is TGTGCCAGCAGCCCCCTAGCGGGAGGGCTTCGCGAGCAGTACTTC.

The V gene is TRBV7-2, the J gene TRBJ2-5, with D possibly being TRBD2 (6 bases). The germline V gene encodes CDR1 SGHTA and CDR2 FQGNSA. This CDR3 contains 14 residues. V lost 3 bases and J 4 bases, leaving 12 bases between the germline ends. The DNA of the CDR3 is TGTGCCAGCAGCTTCACCGGGAGATCAGAGACCCAGTACTTC. This codes for CASSFTGRSETQYF.

As to this clone: Other nucleotide sequences in the sample specify the same CDR3. The V and J genes are TRBV7-3 and TRBJ2-3; D remains ambiguous. Deletions cut 3 bases from V and 6 bases from J, with 10 bases between. This CDR3 has 13 residues. Germline CDR1 is SGHTA and CDR2 is FQGTGA. CDR3 protein: CASSFKGADTQYF. Written as DNA, the CDR3 is TGTGCCAGCAGCTTCAAGGGCGCGGATACGCAGTATTTT.

In this sample, this clone turned up a few times. The V gene is TRBV30, the J gene TRBJ2-1; 15 nucleotides match TRBD2. CDR3 length: 16 residues. The V gene's germline CDR1 is GTSNPN and CDR2 SVGIG (reference sequence). V trimming: 1 base; J trimming: 2 bases; junction bases outside the gene matches: 0. The CDR3 loop reads CAWSGTSGRAYNEQFF. CDR3 in DNA: TGTGCCTGGAGTGGGACTAGCGGGAGGGCCTACAATGAGCAGTTCTTC.

The chain has TRBV2 and TRBJ2-2; 7 nucleotides line up with TRBD2. In germline, CDR1 is SNHLY, CDR2 FYNNEI. Trimming took 8 bases from V and 8 from J; bases not matched to a gene: 11. The CDR3 covers 14 residues. CDR3 nucleotide sequence: TGTGCCAGCCGAAGAATGGCGGGAGCTGGGGAGCTGTTTTTT. Its translation: CASRRMAGAGELFF.

This clone appeared a few times. The chain combines TRBV7-2 with TRBJ2-1; 12 nucleotides align to TRBD2. The germline V gene has CDR1 SGHTA and CDR2 FQGNSA. Trimming took 3 bases from V and 8 from J; bases not matched to a gene: 5. CDR3 length: 15 residues. CDR3 coding DNA: TGTGCCAGCAGCTTCGCGACTAGCGGGAGATATGAGCAGTTCTTC. Its protein is CASSFATSGRYEQFF.

About this clone itself: Possible read error: a much larger clone is one base away. The rearrangement uses TRBV15 and TRBJ2-7; D possibly corresponds to TRBD2 (5 bases). Trimming removed 5 bases at V and 0 bases at J, with 5 bases between. The length of the CDR3 is 12 residues. Germline-derived CDR1 and CDR2 are LNHNV and YYDKDF (reference sequence). DNA for the CDR3: TGTGCCACCAGCGGGAGCTCCTACGAGCAGTACTTC. Translation gives CATSGSSYEQYF.

Only a few counts were recorded for this clone. The rearrangement joins TRBV7-8 to TRBJ1-2; D might be TRBD1 (6 bases). Germline V gives CDR1 SGHVS, CDR2 FQNEAQ. Trimming took 7 bases from V and 4 from J, leaving 13 bases between them. The CDR3 length is 13 residues. Here the CDR3 reads CASTPQGFYGYTF. Here the CDR3 DNA reads TGTGCCAGCACACCACAGGGATTCTATGGCTACACCTTC.

V gene TRBV25-1 combines with J gene TRBJ2-7; 11 positions agree with TRBD1. The CDR3 has 14 amino acids. Germline V gene data show CDR1 as MGHDK and CDR2 as SYGVNS. The V segment lost 6 bases and the J segment 2 bases; nucleotides outside the gene matches: 3. The CDR3, as DNA: TGTGCCAGCAGCCGGACAGGGGGCACCTACGAGCAGTACTTC. It codes for CASSRTGGTYEQYF.

The rearrangement links TRBV4-3 to TRBJ1-5; 7 bases align to TRBD1. The CDR3 length is 15 residues. V lost 3 bases and J lost 4; bases outside the gene matches: 6. Germline loops: CDR1 LGHNA, CDR2 YSLEER. As DNA, the CDR3 is TGCGCCAGCAGCCAGACAGGGAACGGGAATCAGCCCCAGCATTTT. The encoded protein is CASSQTGNGNQPQHF.

Only a few counts were recorded for this clone. The rearrangement links TRBV29-1 to TRBJ1-1; 7 bases are shared with TRBD1. This CDR3 has 13 amino acids. In germline, CDR1 is SQVTM, CDR2 ANQGSEA. V gave up 5 bases and J gave up 5 bases; unmatched junction bases: 8. The CDR3 sequence is CSVSTGVNTEAFF. In DNA form, the CDR3 reads TGCAGCGTTTCAACAGGGGTTAATACTGAAGCTTTCTTT.

This clone has only a few counts. The gene calls are TRBV14 and TRBJ1-2; the match to TRBD1 covers 7 bases. The trim removed 0 bases at V and 4 bases at J, leaving 5 bases unmatched. Germline V gene data show CDR1 as SGHDN and CDR2 as FVKESK. The CDR3 is made up of 15 amino acids. Here the CDR3 reads CASSQDLGQLYGYTF. Written as DNA, the CDR3 is TGTGCCAGCAGCCAAGATCTGGGACAGCTCTATGGCTACACCTTC. The complete variable domain, with remaining parts taken from reference TRBV14 and TRBJ1-2, reads EAGVTQFPSHSVIEKGQTVTLRCDPISGHDNLYWYRRVMGKEIKFLLHFVKESKQDESGMPNNRFLAERTGGTYSTLKVQPAELEDSGVYFCASSQDLGQLYGYTFGSGTRLTVV.

This clone was seen more than once but under ten times. The V and J genes are TRBV18 and TRBJ2-5; D is uncertain. The CDR3 covers 15 residues. Germline V gene sequence: CDR1 KGHSH, CDR2 LQKENI. V was trimmed by 1 base and J by 5 bases, leaving 14 bases between them. CDR3 sequence reads: CASSPHASPGETQYF. The CDR3, as DNA: TGTGCCAGCTCACCACACGCCTCCCCGGGCGAGACCCAGTACTTC.

The chain is built from TRBV25-1 and TRBJ2-1; D is possibly TRBD2 (5 bases). The CDR3 is 14 residues long. The V gene's germline CDR1 is MGHDK and CDR2 SYGVNS. V was clipped by 2 bases and J by 7 bases, with 12 bases between them. CDR3 loop: CASSELASWNEQFF. The DNA for the CDR3 is TGTGCCAGCAGTGAACTAGCCTCCTGGAATGAGCAGTTCTTC.